Here is one TCR beta chain with its context. Data came from immunoSEQ multiplex PCR; TCRdb stores just in-frame clones and leaves some out. This sample has 35,000 to 45,000 clones, with roughly 85% found just once. The data belong to a study of memory CD4+ T cells and cytomegalovirus serostatus. The ends lost 5 bases at V and 0 bases at J; junction bases unmatched: 1. The germline V gene encodes CDR1 SGHVS and CDR2 FQNEAQ. This CDR3 is 15 amino acids long. Single viable CD3+CD4+CD8-CD45RO+ cells were sorted as the memory CD4+ T cells. This chain uses TRBV7-8 with TRBJ2-1; TRBD2 agrees at 10 bases. This TCR was sampled from an adult in good health and CMV-seropositive. The sample consisted of memory CD4+ T cells from blood. The CDR3: CASSRTSGSYNEQFF. In nucleotides, the CDR3 is TGTGCCAGCAGCCGGACTAGCGGCTCCTACAATGAGCAGTTCTTC.